Following are 14 T cell receptor beta chains from one sample sequenced in a study of Graves' ophthalmopathy and Graves' hyperthyroidism. The sequenced template was RNA, covering the TCR beta CDR3 region. First-round RT-PCR with HTBI primers preceded a second-round multiplex PCR. TCRdb re-called the multiplex PCR reads through MiXCR, storing one row per CDR3 protein. Of 45,000 to 60,000 distinct CDR3 sequences listed, less than 55% were seen once; the top ten hold approximately 4.8%. Sequencing was carried out using peripheral blood. All receptors derive from an adult woman with Graves' ophthalmopathy.

The genes are TRBV20-1 and TRBJ2-7, with 9 bases matching TRBD2. CDR1 is DFQATT, CDR2 SNEGSKA, per germline (reference sequence). V lost 0 bases and J lost 4; bases outside the gene matches: 4. The length of the CDR3 is 14 residues. The CDR3 nucleotides are TGCAGTGCTAGAGATAGCGGGAGTCGGTACGAGCAGTACTTC. Its translation is CSARDSGSRYEQYF.

In its sample, this clonotype was seen many times. The chain is built from TRBV5-4 and TRBJ2-2; 10 bases align to TRBD2. The germline V gene has CDR1 SGHNT and CDR2 YYREEE (reference sequence). This CDR3 has 17 amino acids. V lost 0 bases, J lost 5 bases, and 7 bases stayed unmatched. The CDR3 loop is CASSLASGRALTGELFF. CDR3 in DNA: TGTGCCAGCAGCTTGGCCAGCGGGAGGGCCCTAACCGGGGAGCTGTTTTTT. Using reference TRBV5-4 and TRBJ2-2 for the parts outside the CDR3, the full variable domain is ETGVTQSPTHLIKTRGQQVTLRCSSQSGHNTVSWYQQALGQGPQFIFQYYREEENGRGNFPPRFSGLQFPNYSSELNVNALELDDSALYLCASSLASGRALTGELFFGEGSRLTVL.

The rearrangement uses TRBV9 and TRBJ2-1, with 8 bases matching TRBD1. Trimming removed 3 bases from V and 6 bases from J; junction bases left unmatched: 5. The CDR3 sequence is 14 residues long. From germline, CDR1 is SGDLS and CDR2 YYNGEE. The CDR3 DNA is TGTGCCAGCAGCGCCCTGGGACAGGCCAATGAGCAGTTCTTC. Protein sequence: CASSALGQANEQFF.

V gene TRBV24-1 combines with J gene TRBJ2-7; 7 nucleotides line up with TRBD1. This CDR3 is 14 amino acids long. Germline V gives CDR1 KGHDR, CDR2 SFDVKD. V lost 2 bases, J lost 2 bases, and 2 bases stayed unmatched. For the CDR3, the DNA is TGTGCCACCAGTGATTCCGACAGGGCCTACGAGCAGTACTTC. Translating gives CATSDSDRAYEQYF.

V is TRBV6-2 or TRBV6-3 and J is TRBJ2-5, with a weak D call TRBD1 (6 bases). V lost 0 bases, J lost 9 bases, and 14 bases lay in between. The CDR3 is 14 residues long. The V gene's germline CDR1 is MNHEY and CDR2 SVGEGT. The CDR3 loop is CASSYSGAEQPQYF. CDR3 bases: TGTGCCAGCAGTTACTCGGGGGCGGAACAGCCCCAGTACTTC.

The chain links TRBV4-3 to TRBJ2-5; the D gene is possibly TRBD2 (5 bases). The CDR3 spans 16 residues. V lost 5 bases and J 1 base, leaving 17 bases between the germline ends. Germline V CDR1 and CDR2: LGHNA, YSLEER. CDR3 sequence (DNA): TGCGCCAGCAGCAAAATAGCTTCCGGGATCCAAGAGACCCAGTACTTC. It translates to CASSKIASGIQETQYF.

V gene TRBV19 combines with J gene TRBJ1-1; 11 nucleotides agree with TRBD1. J lost 3 bases, V lost 5 bases, and 11 bases had no gene match. The CDR3 loop spans 17 amino acids. Germline V gene lookup returns CDR1 LNHDA and CDR2 SQIVND (reference sequence). CDR3 bases: TGTGCCAGTAGTGGTCTAGGACAGGGGGCATCTGACACTGAAGCTTTCTTT. Encoded protein: CASSGLGQGASDTEAFF.

This clonotype was seen more than once but under ten times. This may arise from a read error, as a much more abundant clone is one base away. The chain links TRBV4-3 to TRBJ2-1, with a possible D match to TRBD2 (5 bases). With 1 base removed from V and 9 bases from J, the gap between germline ends came to 19 bases. The CDR3 is 16 residues long. Looked up from germline, CDR1 is LGHNA and CDR2 is YSLEER. The CDR3 DNA sequence: TGCGCCAGCAGCCAAGGAAGCCAGTTTCGGGGTCGTGAGCAGTTCTTC. Protein sequence: CASSQGSQFRGREQFF.

The chain carries TRBV20-1 and TRBJ2-5; 8 bases are a match to TRBD1. This CDR3 has 15 residues. Germline V gene lookup returns CDR1 DFQATT and CDR2 SNEGSKA (reference sequence). After removal of 0 bases from V and 9 bases from J, the junction contained 12 bases not matched to a gene. As DNA, the CDR3 is TGCAGTGCTAGAGATCCTCAGGGGGCAGCTCAGCCCCAGTACTTC. This codes for CSARDPQGAAQPQYF.

V gene TRBV7-8 combines with J gene TRBJ1-5; D not resolved. Between the trimmed V and J ends, which lost 0 bases and 14 bases, there was a span of 14 bases. Germline V gives CDR1 SGHVS, CDR2 FQNEAQ. This CDR3 has 13 residues. CDR3 bases: TGTGCCAGCAGCTTAGCCGGGAGGGCCTACGAGCATTTT. Its translation: CASSLAGRAYEHF. The complete variable domain, with remaining parts taken from reference TRBV7-8 and TRBJ1-5, reads GAGVSQSPRYKVAKRGQDVALRCDPISGHVSLFWYQQALGQGPEFLTYFQNEAQLDKSGLPSDRFFAERPEGSVSTLKIQRTQQEDSAVYLCASSLAGRAYEHFGDGTRLSIL.

This clonotype was seen at least ten times. The chain couples TRBV20-1 to TRBJ2-7; 7 nucleotides line up with TRBD2. This CDR3 spans 13 amino acids. The junction had 8 bases not matched to a gene; V was cut back by 8 bases and J by 1 base. In germline, CDR1 is DFQATT, CDR2 SNEGSKA (reference sequence). CDR3 loop: CSPRGGPSYEQYF. The CDR3 DNA follows: TGCAGTCCAAGGGGAGGGCCATCCTACGAGCAGTACTTC.

Of note for this clonotype: A much larger clonotype is one base distant, so this may be a read error. V gene TRBV3-1 combines with J gene TRBJ2-5, with D possibly being TRBD1 (5 bases). The CDR3 has 15 amino acids. CDR1 and CDR2 (germline): LGHDT, YNNKEL (reference sequence). V lost 4 bases, J lost 5 bases, and 17 bases lay in between. DNA for the CDR3: TGTGCCAGCAGCCGACAGCTCCTCAATAGGGAGACCCAGTACTTC. It yields the protein CASSRQLLNRETQYF.

This clonotype has just a few counts. This chain uses TRBV6-2 or TRBV6-3 with TRBJ2-2; TRBD2 matches 15 bases. V lost 5 bases, J lost 0 bases, and 10 bases stayed unmatched. This CDR3 is built from 20 residues. CDR1 and CDR2 (germline): MNHEY, SVGEGT. The CDR3 coding sequence is TGTGCCAGCAGTCAAAGGGGGACTAGCGGGAGGTTCGCGAACACCGGGGAGCTGTTTTTT. It yields the protein CASSQRGTSGRFANTGELFF.

The chain joins TRBV20-1 to TRBJ2-1; 11 positions agree with TRBD2. The trim removed 3 bases at V and 7 bases at J, leaving 5 bases unmatched. The CDR3 spans 14 residues. Germline V gene data show CDR1 as DFQATT and CDR2 as SNEGSKA (reference sequence). The CDR3 bases are TGCAGTGCTAGGCAACTAGCGGGGGCGAATGAGCAGTTCTTC. Residues: CSARQLAGANEQFF.